A selection of T cell receptor beta chains follows, all from one sample in a study of cytomegalovirus exposure and HLA in healthy donors. Assay used: immunoSEQ multiplex PCR; TCRdb lists only in-frame clones, some missing. The sample consists of 150,000 or so clones, 75% to 85% of them appearing once. Sequencing was performed on PBMCs. These receptors were taken from a man aged 50-60 years in good health and CMV-seropositive. Both conserved end residues are part of each CDR3. D genes are given only for firm matches. The size field is filled for only some rows; it gives once, few, many or a size class.

>TRBJ1-1|14|-|TRBV5-5|-
TGTGCCAGCAGCTTGGAGAGTTGGAACACTGAAGCTTTCTTT
CASSLESWNTEAFF
>TRBJ1-1|13|once|TRBV4-1|-
TGCGCCAGCAGCCAGCGGGGGAACACTGAAGCTTTCTTT
CASSQRGNTEAFF
>TRBJ1-1|15|-|TRBV15|TRBD1
TGTGCCACCAGCAGCCTCGACAGGGCTAACACTGAAGCTTTCTTT
CATSSLDRANTEAFF
>TRBJ2-5|14|-|TRBV5-1|-
TGCGCCAGCAGCTCCGGACAGTTACAAGAGACCCAGTACTTC
CASSSGQLQETQYF
>TRBJ2-5|13|once|TRBV7-9|-
TGTGCCAGCAGCTCGGGGGGCCCGGAGACCCAGTACTTC
CASSSGGPETQYF
>TRBJ1-4|13|-|TRBV10-2|-
TGCGCCAGCAGGGGACTGTCCGACGAAAAACTGTTTTTT
CASRGLSDEKLFF
>TRBJ2-7|14|-|TRBV5-4|TRBD2
TGTGCCAGCAGTCGACTAGCGGGGGCCTACGAGCAGTACTTC
CASSRLAGAYEQYF
>TRBJ1-5|16|once|TRBV27|-
TGTGCCAGCAGTTCCCGGGGGGGACGAGGGGATCAGCCCCAGCATTTT
CASSSRGGRGDQPQHF
>TRBJ1-1|14|-|TRBV10-3|TRBD1
TGTGCCATCAGTGGACAGGGAAAAAACACTGAAGCTTTCTTT
CAISGQGKNTEAFF
>TRBJ1-2|13|few|TRBV6-5|-
TGTGCCAGCAGTTTCTCGACAGCCTATGGCTACACCTTC
CASSFSTAYGYTF
>TRBJ2-1|14|few|TRBV6-6|-
TGTGCCAGCAGTTACAAACAGGGAAACAATGAGCAGTTCTTC
CASSYKQGNNEQFF
>TRBJ1-5|12|-|TRBV19|-
TGTGCCAGTAGTATAGGGAGTCAGCCCCAGCATTTT
CASSIGSQPQHF
>TRBJ2-3|15|once|TRBV5-4|-
TGTGCCAGCAGCCCCAGACAGGGAGGAACAGATACGCAGTATTTT
CASSPRQGGTDTQYF
>TRBJ2-5|14|-|TRBV7-9|-
TGTGCCAGCAGCGTAGGGGCCTACCAAGAGACCCAGTACTTC
CASSVGAYQETQYF
>TRBJ1-1|13|-|TRBV5-1|TRBD1
TGCGCCAGCAGCTCCCGGGACAGCCTGGAAGCTTTCTTT
CASSSRDSLEAFF
>TRBJ1-2|13|few|TRBV14|TRBD1
TGTGCCAGCAGCCGGCAGGGGGGCTATGGCTACACCTTC
CASSRQGGYGYTF
>TRBJ2-1|16|-|TRBV27|TRBD2
TGTGCCAGCAGGCCATTCGCAGCGGGGGGGCGGACTGAGCAGTTCTTC
CASRPFAAGGRTEQFF
>TRBJ1-2|14|-|TRBV14|TRBD1
TGTGCCAGCAGCCAGACAACAGGGGGTGTTGGCTACACCTTC
CASSQTTGGVGYTF
>TRBJ2-3|15|once|TRBV5-6|TRBD1
TGTGCCAGCAGCGAGGCAGGGGGCCGGACAGATACGCAGTATTTT
CASSEAGGRTDTQYF
>TRBJ1-5|14|-|TRBV27|TRBD1
TGTGCCAGCAGGCCGGGACAGGGGATTCAGCCCCAGCATTTT
CASRPGQGIQPQHF
>TRBJ1-2|14|-|TRBV7-4|-
TGTGCCAGCAACTGCCCGATCTTCAACTATGGCTACACCTTC
CASNCPIFNYGYTF
>TRBJ1-3|16|-|TRBV5-1|-
TGCGCCAGCAGCAGCAGTGGAGCCCTCTCTGGAAACACCATATATTTT
CASSSSGALSGNTIYF
>TRBJ1-1|15|few|TRBV5-5|-
TGTGCCAGCAGCTTGGCGGCAACAGGGAATACTGAAGCTTTCTTT
CASSLAATGNTEAFF
>TRBJ1-2|15|few|TRBV30|TRBD1
TGTGCCTGGAGTGTAAATCCGGCAGGGGGTAATGGCTACACCTTC
CAWSVNPAGGNGYTF
>TRBJ2-3|13|-|TRBV15|-
TGTGCCACCGGGACAAGTAGCACAGATACGCAGTATTTT
CATGTSSTDTQYF
>TRBJ2-1|12|-|TRBV6-1|-
TGTGCCAGCAGTGAACGGTACAATGAGCAGTTCTTC
CASSERYNEQFF
>TRBJ1-6|20|-|TRBV19|TRBD1
TGTGCCAGTAGCCAGAGGTCGGCGCGACAGGGAGGCTCCTATAATTCACCCCTCCACTTT
CASSQRSARQGGSYNSPLHF
>TRBJ2-3|16|-|TRBV4-1|TRBD2
TGCGCCAGCAGCCAAGTGGAAATAGCGGGAACAGATACGCAGTATTTT
CASSQVEIAGTDTQYF
>TRBJ2-1|17|few|TRBV11-1|TRBD2
TGTGCCAGCAGCTTAGGGGCCGGGACTAGCGGGAGCGATGAGCAGTTCTTC
CASSLGAGTSGSDEQFF
>TRBJ2-3|14|-|TRBV6-1|-
TGTGCCAGCAGGGGGGACTCTAGCACAGATACGCAGTATTTT
CASRGDSSTDTQYF
>TRBJ1-2|15|few|TRBV10-3|TRBD1
TGTGCCATCGAAGGGACAGGGGCGTCTTCAGGAGGCTACACCTTC
CAIEGTGASSGGYTF
>TRBJ1-1|15|-|TRBV19|-
TGTGCCAGTAGTATAGGGTGGACTTTGAACACTGAAGCTTTCTTT
CASSIGWTLNTEAFF
>TRBJ2-1|13|-|TRBV9|-
TGTGCCAGCAGCGTAATGGGGGCCCGTGAGCAGTTCTTC
CASSVMGAREQFF
>TRBJ1-1|15|-|TRBV27|-
TGTGCCAGCAGTGCCGGATATGGAGCGAACACTGAAGCTTTCTTT
CASSAGYGANTEAFF
>TRBJ1-2|14|-|TRBV29-1|-
TGCAGCGTTGAGGCAGGGGCTGGGGTCTATGGCTACACCTTC
CSVEAGAGVYGYTF
>TRBJ1-4|14|-|TRBV29-1|TRBD1
TGCAGCGTGACAGGGGGCGCATCTAATGAAAAACTGTTTTTT
CSVTGGASNEKLFF
>TRBJ1-2|15|-|TRBV7-8|-
TGTGCCAGCAGCCCCCCGACAACCTCGAACTATGGCTACACCTTC
CASSPPTTSNYGYTF
>TRBJ2-5|15|-|TRBV7-9|TRBD2
TGTGCCAGCAGCTCCCCAGCGGGAGGCCAAGAGACCCAGTACTTC
CASSSPAGGQETQYF
>TRBJ2-1|12|-|TRBV29-1|-
TGCAGCGTCAGGGTTTCCTACAATGAGCAGTTCTTC
CSVRVSYNEQFF
>TRBJ2-5|15|-|TRBV5-1|-
TGCGCCAGCAGCTTGAATCCCCCGGGGCAAGAGACCCAGTACTTC
CASSLNPPGQETQYF
>TRBJ1-2|13|-|TRBV5-5|TRBD1
TGTGCCAGCAGCTTTACAGGGGTGGGTGGCTACACCTTC
CASSFTGVGGYTF
>TRBJ1-1|14|-|TRBV19|-
TGTGCCAGTAGCCCCGCAGGGTCGGACACTGAAGCTTTCTTT
CASSPAGSDTEAFF
>TRBJ1-4|12|-|TRBV27|-
TGTGCCAGCAGTTCCGTTAATGAAAAACTGTTTTTT
CASSSVNEKLFF